These 19 T cell receptor beta chains share one sample of origin, sequenced in a study of control samples from healthy donors and cancer patients. TCRdb's table, derived via immunoSEQ multiplex PCR, lists solely in-frame clones and lacks some. The sample lists 50,000 to 70,000 clones; approximately 86% were seen once. Material for sequencing was blood. Receptors originate from a man aged 45-60 years in good health.

The genes are TRBV10-3 and TRBJ1-2; perhaps TRBD1 as D (6 bases). V gave up 10 bases and J gave up 1 base, with 10 bases separating them. Germline V CDR1 and CDR2: ENHRY, SYGVKD. This CDR3 contains 12 residues. Here the CDR3 reads CATVDSNYGYTF. DNA of the CDR3: TGTGCCACCGTGGACAGTAACTATGGCTACACCTTC.

CDR3 in amino acids: CASSQEEGGADTQYF. The CDR3 DNA reads as TGCGCCAGCAGCCAAGAGGAGGGAGGGGCAGATACGCAGTATTTT. The V gene is TRBV4-3, the J gene TRBJ2-3, with 7 bases matching TRBD2. Unmatched junction bases numbered 4, after V lost 0 bases and J lost 4 bases. This CDR3 comprises 15 residues. The germline V gene encodes CDR1 LGHNA and CDR2 YSLEER.

The chain combines TRBV6-5 with TRBJ2-1; D is ambiguous. V was pared by 6 bases and J by 9 bases, with 15 bases between. CDR3 length: 13 residues. Germline V gene sequence: CDR1 MNHEY, CDR2 SVGAGI. The CDR3 DNA is TGTGCCAGCAGCCTAACACTCGGGTTTGAGCAGTTCTTC. Translating it yields CASSLTLGFEQFF.

The chain combines TRBV7-2 with TRBJ2-1; no reliable D call. The germline CDR1 and CDR2 sequences are SGHTA and FQGNSA. The CDR3 sequence is 11 residues long. Trimming removed 6 bases at V and 8 bases at J, with 8 bases between. The CDR3 DNA is TGTGCCAGCAGATCATACGATGAGCAGTTCTTC. Protein: CASRSYDEQFF.

This clone was detected once. V and J are TRBV29-1 and TRBJ2-3; 8 nucleotides agree with TRBD2. Trimming removed 6 bases from V and 0 bases from J; junction bases left unmatched: 8. The CDR3 spans 15 residues. Germline loops: CDR1 SQVTM, CDR2 ANQGSEA. In DNA form, the CDR3 reads TGCAGCGTCCCCGGGGGGGGAAGTAGCACAGATACGCAGTATTTT. This codes for CSVPGGGSSTDTQYF.

The chain couples TRBV10-2 to TRBJ1-1; D possibly corresponds to TRBD1 (5 bases). The CDR3 runs 13 residues. CDR1 and CDR2 (germline): WSHSY, SAAADI. V lost 8 bases to trimming and J lost 1 base, with 11 bases between them. As DNA, the CDR3 is TGCGCCAGCGGATCGACAGCGAACACTGAAGCTTTCTTT. Translating it yields CASGSTANTEAFF.

This chain uses TRBV6-5 with TRBJ1-5; unclear D gene. CDR3 length: 13 residues. Trimming pared 0 bases from V and 1 base from J, leaving 1 base between. Looked up from germline, CDR1 is MNHEY and CDR2 is SVGAGI. The CDR3 region has the DNA TGTGCCAGCAGTTACTCCAGCAATCAGCCCCAGCATTTT. Translating it yields CASSYSSNQPQHF.

V usage is TRBV11-3 and J usage is TRBJ1-1, with D unclear. V was shortened by 1 base and J by 7 bases, with 10 bases between the two germline ends. From germline, CDR1 is SGHNT and CDR2 YENEEA. The CDR3 sequence is 13 residues long. CDR3 sequence: CASSLAGWSEAFF. For the CDR3, the DNA is TGTGCCAGCAGCTTAGCTGGGTGGAGTGAAGCTTTCTTT.

V is TRBV7-9 and J is TRBJ1-2; 7 positions match TRBD1. CDR1 SEHNR and CDR2 FQNEAQ come from the germline V gene (reference sequence). This CDR3 is 14 amino acids long. J lost 2 bases, V lost 5 bases, and 5 bases had no gene match. The CDR3 loop is CASSITGANYGYTF. In nucleotides, the CDR3 is TGTGCCAGCAGCATCACAGGGGCGAACTATGGCTACACCTTC.

The CDR3 reads CATSAWTGATDTQYF. The CDR3 DNA reads TGTGCCACCAGTGCTTGGACAGGGGCCACAGATACGCAGTATTTT. The chain uses TRBV24-1 and TRBJ2-3; 9 bases match TRBD1. The germline V gene has CDR1 KGHDR and CDR2 SFDVKD. The CDR3 is made up of 15 amino acids. V was clipped by 5 bases and J by 2 bases; unmatched bases: 4.

The chain combines TRBV9 with TRBJ1-2; D may be TRBD1 (6 bases). The length of the CDR3 is 14 residues. V was shortened by 4 bases and J by 8 bases, with 18 bases between the two germline ends. Germline V gene data show CDR1 as SGDLS and CDR2 as YYNGEE. Here the CDR3 reads CASSPSSPGTGYTF. CDR3 nucleotides: TGTGCCAGCAGCCCTAGTAGCCCCGGGACAGGCTACACCTTC. Looking up the rest from reference TRBV9 and TRBJ1-2 gives the full variable domain: DSGVTQTPKHLITATGQRVTLRCSPRSGDLSVYWYQQSLDQGLQFLIQYYNGEERAKGNILERFSAQQFPDLHSELNLSSLELGDSALYFCASSPSSPGTGYTFGSGTRLTVV.

The V and J genes are TRBV18 and TRBJ2-2; 7 positions match TRBD1. Per the germline V gene, CDR1 is KGHSH and CDR2 is LQKENI. V lost 0 bases to trimming and J lost 2 bases; unmatched junction nucleotides: 3. The CDR3 length is 16 residues. The chain's CDR3 is CASSPPGGLNTGELFF. CDR3 coding DNA: TGTGCCAGCTCACCACCAGGGGGCCTCAACACCGGGGAGCTGTTTTTT.

This chain connects TRBV19 to TRBJ2-7; 8 bases match TRBD1. The CDR3 runs 13 residues. V shed 11 bases and J 2 bases; nucleotides not matched to a gene: 8. Germline-derived CDR1 and CDR2 are LNHDA and SQIVND (reference sequence). This chain's CDR3 is CACLDRGTYEQYF. CDR3 nucleotide sequence: TGTGCCTGCCTTGACAGGGGAACCTACGAGCAGTACTTC.

J is TRBJ1-6 and V is TRBV6-5, with no clear D. CDR1 MNHEY and CDR2 SVGAGI come from the germline V gene. With 5 bases removed from V and 0 bases from J, the gap between germline ends came to 8 bases. CDR3 size: 15 residues. The CDR3 coding sequence is TGTGCCAGCAGTCAACAGAGCTCCTATAATTCACCCCTCCACTTT. This gives the protein CASSQQSSYNSPLHF.

The chain has TRBV5-1 and TRBJ1-2; D gene ambiguous. V lost 0 bases and J 2 bases, leaving 8 bases between the germline ends. This CDR3 spans 14 amino acids. Germline values: CDR1 SGHRS, CDR2 YFSETQ. The CDR3 loop reads CASSLVGENYGYTF. The CDR3 DNA sequence: TGCGCCAGCAGCTTGGTCGGGGAAAACTATGGCTACACCTTC.

This clone was counted between two and nine times. The chain joins TRBV19 to TRBJ2-2; D perhaps matches TRBD1 (5 bases). CDR1 and CDR2 from the germline V gene are LNHDA and SQIVND (reference sequence). The CDR3 length is 16 residues. V dropped 3 bases and J dropped 2 bases, with 13 bases sitting between them. The CDR3 sequence: CASSIWAGKNTGELFF. The CDR3 nucleotides read TGTGCCAGTAGTATCTGGGCAGGGAAAAACACCGGGGAGCTGTTTTTT.

In DNA form, the CDR3 reads TGTGCCAGCAGCTTACAGCTTTTCAATGAGCAGTTCTTC. Protein sequence: CASSLQLFNEQFF. The chain uses TRBV7-2 and TRBJ2-1; D gene ambiguous. The CDR3 has 13 amino acids. The V and J ends lost 2 bases and 6 bases respectively, with 8 bases between them. Germline V lookup: CDR1 SGHTA, CDR2 FQGNSA.

The chain carries TRBV12-3 or TRBV12-4 and TRBJ2-7, with D tentatively TRBD2 (6 bases). Trimming took off 5 bases at V and 2 bases at J, with 10 bases between the two ends. This CDR3 is 13 amino acids long. The CDR3 here is CASSGTYTYEQYF. The CDR3 DNA is TGTGCCAGCAGTGGGACTTACACCTACGAGCAGTACTTC.

This sequence joins TRBV7-3 and TRBJ1-3; TRBD1 is a possible D gene (5 bases). The CDR3 is 13 residues long. The germline gives CDR1 SGHTA, CDR2 FQGTGA. With 5 bases removed from V and 3 bases from J, the gap between germline ends came to 8 bases. The CDR3 reads CASSHDSGNTIYF. CDR3 bases: TGTGCCAGCAGCCATGACAGTGGAAACACCATATATTTT.